Listed below are T cell receptor beta chains from one sample, sequenced in a study of CD4 T cells in relation to SARS-CoV-2 and coronaviruses. Clones were sequenced by immunoSEQ multiplex PCR, and TCRdb holds only the in-frame ones, with some missing. The sample consists of 27,000 or so clones, 76% of them appearing once. The antigens these receptors bind are not known. Sequencing was carried out using CD4+ T cells from PBMCs, cultured in vitro. The receptor set was obtained from a human donor in good health. CDR3s include the opening cysteine and the closing phenylalanine or tryptophan. D genes are given only for firm matches. The size entry is marked missing in some rows and otherwise reads once, few, many or a size class.

size | J | D | length | V | CDR3 | DNA
- | TRBJ1-4 | TRBD1 | 14 | TRBV7-3 | CASSLGGGNEKLFF | TGTGCCAGCAGCTTGGGAGGGGGCAATGAAAAACTGTTTTTT
- | TRBJ2-2 | - | 16 | TRBV24-1 | CATSDPKGGSTGELFF | TGTGCCACCAGTGACCCTAAAGGGGGAAGCACCGGGGAGCTGTTTTTT
- | TRBJ1-2 | - | 16 | TRBV11-2 | CASSLGGAQATYGYTF | TGTGCCAGCAGCTTAGGTGGCGCTCAAGCAACCTATGGCTACACCTTC
- | TRBJ2-7 | - | 14 | TRBV11-3 | CASSLGGDVYEQYF | TGTGCCAGCAGCTTAGGGGGGGACGTCTACGAGCAGTACTTC
- | TRBJ2-7 | - | 13 | TRBV29-1 | CSVVQDSAYEQYF | TGCAGCGTTGTACAGGACAGCGCCTACGAGCAGTACTTC
- | TRBJ1-1 | - | 12 | TRBV18 | CASSPNNPEAFF | TGTGCCAGCTCACCAAACAACCCGGAAGCTTTCTTT
few | TRBJ2-2 | - | 13 | TRBV19 | CASSIGSGGELFF | TGTGCCAGTAGTATCGGGAGTGGTGGGGAGCTGTTTTTT
once | TRBJ1-1 | - | 16 | TRBV3-1/TRBV3-2 | CASSQGGGPLNTEAFF | TGTGCCAGCAGCCAAGGAGGAGGCCCCCTGAACACTGAAGCTTTCTTT
few | TRBJ2-2 | - | 14 | TRBV19 | CASSIAVNTGELFF | TGTGCCAGTAGTATTGCAGTGAACACCGGGGAGCTGTTTTTT
once | TRBJ1-1 | - | 14 | TRBV18 | CASSPRFGDTEAFF | TGTGCCAGCTCACCACGGTTCGGGGACACTGAAGCTTTCTTT